A single sample gave rise to the 12 T cell receptor beta chains below, sequenced in a study of blood T cell repertoires in COVID-19. Measured with immunoSEQ multiplex PCR; TCRdb has only the in-frame clones, and not every one. The data hold hundreds of thousands of clones, with 80% to 90% observed a single time. Sequenced input: peripheral blood. Every receptor here comes from a woman aged 30 to 39 with acute or convalescent COVID-19.

The chain combines TRBV10-3 with TRBJ2-7, with D perhaps matching TRBD2 (6 bases). Germline loops: CDR1 ENHRY, CDR2 SYGVKD. Trimming left V 4 bases short and J 6 bases short, with 13 bases between. The CDR3 extends over 13 amino acids. The CDR3 reads CAISGGQAGEQYF. The CDR3 DNA sequence: TGTGCCATCAGTGGAGGACAAGCGGGCGAGCAGTACTTC.

CDR3 in DNA: TGTGCCAGCACCCCTCTTGGGGGCCGGGATGAGCAGTTCTTC. It is translated as CASTPLGGRDEQFF. This rearrangement joins TRBV6-2 or TRBV6-3 to TRBJ2-1; tentatively, D is TRBD1 (6 bases). The germline CDR1 and CDR2 sequences are MNHEY and SVGEGT. Trimming shortened V by 7 bases and J by 8 bases, and 18 bases separated the two germline ends. This CDR3 contains 14 residues.

This clone was seen only a few times. This rearrangement joins TRBV7-2 to TRBJ2-7, with 10 bases lining up with TRBD1. CDR1 and CDR2 from the germline V gene are SGHTA and FQGNSA. V dropped 7 bases and J dropped 2; count of bases not matched to a gene: 8. There are 15 residues in the CDR3. The CDR3 sequence is CASKKGQGGTYEQYF. Here the CDR3 DNA reads TGTGCCAGCAAAAAAGGACAGGGGGGAACCTACGAGCAGTACTTC.

This chain links TRBV19 with TRBJ1-2, with 7 bases aligning to TRBD1. Trimming removed 7 bases from V and 6 bases from J; junction bases left unmatched: 5. This CDR3 has 12 amino acids. The germline gives CDR1 LNHDA, CDR2 SQIVND (reference sequence). CDR3 sequence: CASNEGADGYTF. The CDR3, as DNA: TGTGCCAGTAATGAGGGGGCAGATGGCTACACCTTC.

V and J are TRBV28 and TRBJ2-7; D is undetermined. CDR3 size: 13 residues. The germline V and J ends were trimmed by 5 bases and 3 bases, with 11 bases remaining between them. Germline CDR1 MDHEN, CDR2 SYDVKM. CDR3 coding DNA: TGTGCCAGCAGTCTGCCGAACTTCTACGAGCAGTACTTC. This encodes CASSLPNFYEQYF.

The chain is built from TRBV7-8 and TRBJ1-6; 8 bases match TRBD1. Trimming removed 4 bases from V and 6 bases from J; junction bases left unmatched: 11. The CDR3 extends over 17 amino acids. Germline-derived CDR1 and CDR2 are SGHVS and FQNEAQ. The CDR3 reads CASSYRGRGLSNSPLHF. Written as DNA, the CDR3 is TGTGCCAGCAGCTATCGAGGCAGGGGGCTAAGTAATTCACCCCTCCACTTT.

The chain has TRBV7-9 and TRBJ1-4, with 7 bases lining up with TRBD1. Germline V gene sequence: CDR1 SEHNR, CDR2 FQNEAQ (reference sequence). V lost 6 bases and J lost 5; bases outside the gene matches: 12. The CDR3 sequence is 16 residues long. The CDR3: CASSTNRDRANEKLFF. The DNA for the CDR3 is TGTGCCAGCAGTACAAATCGGGACAGAGCAAATGAAAAACTGTTTTTT.

This clone came up once. The chain carries TRBV30 and TRBJ1-1; TRBD1 might be the D (6 bases). CDR3 size: 13 residues. Per the germline V gene, CDR1 is GTSNPN and CDR2 is SVGIG (reference sequence). The germline V and J ends were trimmed by 3 bases and 1 base, with 9 bases remaining between them. In DNA, the CDR3 is TGTGCCTGGAGAGAGGGACAGAACACTGAAGCTTTCTTT. This codes for CAWREGQNTEAFF.

The chain is built from TRBV5-4 and TRBJ1-4, with 7 bases identical to TRBD1. V was clipped by 3 bases and J by 8 bases; unmatched bases: 10. Germline assignment: CDR1 SGHNT and CDR2 YYREEE (reference sequence). The CDR3 loop spans 15 amino acids. This CDR3 is CASSSQQGPAEKLFF. The CDR3 DNA sequence: TGTGCCAGCAGCTCCCAACAGGGGCCTGCCGAAAAACTGTTTTTT.

The J gene is TRBJ2-1, the V gene TRBV6-6; D unresolved. Germline V CDR1 and CDR2: MNHNY, SVGAGI (reference sequence). CDR3 size: 14 residues. Trimming took 2 bases from V and 5 from J, leaving 10 bases between them. The CDR3 nucleotides read TGTGCCAGCAGTTACGAGGCTGTACACAATGAGCAGTTCTTC. Protein: CASSYEAVHNEQFF.

This chain connects TRBV2 to TRBJ2-2; 10 positions agree with TRBD2. V gave up 6 bases and J gave up 0 bases; unmatched junction bases: 4. CDR3 length equals 16 residues. CDR1 and CDR2 (germline): SNHLY, FYNNEI. The CDR3 is CASRAGTSANTGELFF. In nucleotides, the CDR3 is TGTGCCAGCAGAGCCGGGACTAGCGCGAACACCGGGGAGCTGTTTTTT. Filled out from reference TRBV2 and TRBJ2-2, the complete variable domain reads EPEVTQTPSHQVTQMGQEVILRCVPISNHLYFYWYRQILGQKVEFLVSFYNNEISEKSEIFDDQFSVERPDGSNFTLKIRSTKLEDSAMYFCASRAGTSANTGELFFGEGSRLTVL.

This chain joins TRBV2 and TRBJ1-5; 7 nucleotides line up with TRBD1. The CDR3 has 14 residues. Germline values: CDR1 SNHLY, CDR2 FYNNEI. J lost 2 bases, V lost 8 bases, and 6 bases had no gene match. CDR3 amino acids: CASREGGGNQPQHF. The CDR3 DNA reads TGTGCCAGCCGGGAAGGGGGCGGCAATCAGCCCCAGCATTTT.